The 12 T cell receptor beta chains below were found in one sample sequenced in a study of vaccination and CD4 T cells after COVID-19. The Oncomine TCR Beta short-read assay was what sequenced the DNA obtained from cultured CD4+ T cells. Each CDR3 protein gets one entry after TCRdb re-called the PCR reads with MiXCR. The repertoire holds about 10,000 distinct CDR3 sequences, with over 60% as singletons. For these receptors, no antigen is known. The treatment: roughly 10-day PBMC culture with coronavirus spike peptide pools or control peptides (ViraFEST assay). Sequencing was carried out using CD4+ T cells from blood, cultured in vitro. The receptors originated from a human donor who had recovered from COVID-19.

This clonotype was recorded once. The CDR3 DNA reads TGTGCCAGTAGTCTGGACAGGGGCTATGGCTACACCTTC. Protein product: CASSLDRGYGYTF. The rearrangement joins TRBV19 to TRBJ1-2; 9 bases match TRBD1. The J segment lost 4 bases and the V segment lost 5 bases, leaving 2 bases of the junction unmatched. The CDR3 loop spans 13 amino acids. Germline values: CDR1 LNHDA, CDR2 SQIVND (reference sequence).

The rearrangement joins TRBV27 to TRBJ1-5; D is possibly TRBD1 (6 bases). V lost 4 bases to trimming and J lost 3 bases, with 16 bases between them. This CDR3 is 16 amino acids long. Per germline, CDR1 MNHEY and CDR2 SMNVEV (reference sequence). CDR3 sequence (DNA): TGTGCCAGCAGTTCCGGGGGCGGAATTAACAATCAGCCCCAGCATTTT. Translated: CASSSGGGINNQPQHF.

The chain joins TRBV28 to TRBJ2-5; D may be TRBD1 (6 bases). The length of the CDR3 is 15 residues. The germline V and J ends were trimmed by 3 bases and 5 bases, with 16 bases remaining between them. CDR1 and CDR2 (germline): MDHEN, SYDVKM. This CDR3 reads CASSFGGQGFETQYF. The CDR3 nucleotides are TGTGCCAGCAGTTTTGGGGGCCAGGGTTTTGAGACCCAGTACTTC. The full variable domain, its missing parts supplied by reference TRBV28 and TRBJ2-5, is DVKVTQSSRYLVKRTGEKVFLECVQDMDHENMFWYRQDPGLGLRLIYFSYDVKMKEKGDIPEGYSVSREKKERFSLILESASTNQTSMYLCASSFGGQGFETQYFGPGTRLLVL.

V and J are TRBV19 and TRBJ2-2; D gene ambiguous. The CDR3 length is 15 residues. Looked up from germline, CDR1 is LNHDA and CDR2 is SQIVND (reference sequence). V was shortened by 4 bases and J by 1 base, with 10 bases between the two germline ends. The CDR3 DNA sequence: TGTGCCAGTAGTAGGGGTGACATGAACACCGGGGAGCTGTTTTTT. Amino acid sequence: CASSRGDMNTGELFF. Supplemented by reference TRBV19 and TRBJ2-2, the full variable domain reads DGGITQSPKYLFRKEGQNVTLSCEQNLNHDAMYWYRQDPGQGLRLIYYSQIVNDFQKGDIAEGYSVSREKKESFPLTVTSAQKNPTAFYLCASSRGDMNTGELFFGEGSRLTVL.

This clonotype was counted only a few times. The chain has TRBV20-1 and TRBJ1-5, with D perhaps TRBD1 (5 bases). Germline CDR1 DFQATT, CDR2 SNEGSKA (reference sequence). Between the trimmed V and J ends, which lost 8 bases and 2 bases, there was a span of 19 bases. The CDR3 is 15 amino acids. CDR3 in DNA: TGCAGTTCCATGTTGGGTTGGGGGGGCAATCAGCCCCAGCATTTT. The encoded protein is CSSMLGWGGNQPQHF.

A few counts support this clonotype. V usage is TRBV20-1 and J usage is TRBJ2-1; D is perhaps TRBD2 (6 bases). Per the germline V gene, CDR1 is DFQATT and CDR2 is SNEGSKA (reference sequence). V lost 1 base, J lost 8 bases, and 18 bases lay in between. CDR3 length: 15 residues. This CDR3 reads CSARGLPGLGDEQFF. The CDR3 DNA reads TGCAGTGCTAGAGGACTACCGGGACTGGGAGATGAGCAGTTCTTC.

This clonotype has only a few counts. The V and J genes are TRBV6-2 or TRBV6-3 and TRBJ1-1; no definite D call. Trimming shortened V by 7 bases and J by 0 bases, and 21 bases separated the two germline ends. The CDR3 is 17 residues long. Germline V gives CDR1 MNHEY, CDR2 SVGEGT. The CDR3 spells CASITRRTAQLNTEAFF. CDR3 DNA sequence: TGTGCCAGCATCACAAGACGGACGGCCCAATTGAACACTGAAGCTTTCTTT.

This clonotype ranks as medium-sized. The rearrangement uses TRBV2 and TRBJ2-3; D remains ambiguous. V lost 4 bases and J lost 2, with 10 bases in between. This CDR3 region has 14 residues. From germline, CDR1 is SNHLY and CDR2 FYNNEI. CDR3 nucleotides: TGTGCCAGCAGTGGTGAGGCCTACACAGATACGCAGTATTTT. It translates to CASSGEAYTDTQYF.

This chain connects TRBV20-1 to TRBJ1-2; the match to TRBD1 covers 8 bases. Germline CDR1 DFQATT, CDR2 SNEGSKA (reference sequence). CDR3 length: 16 amino acids. V shed 3 bases and J 3 bases; nucleotides not matched to a gene: 12. Written as DNA, the CDR3 is TGCAGTGCTAGCGGACAGGGTCGCCAGACCTACTATGGCTACACCTTC. It encodes CSASGQGRQTYYGYTF.

On this clonotype itself: Mismatch with germline at one junction end may stem from a read error. Written as DNA, the CDR3 is TGCGCCAGCAGCGAAGGAGATCGGACGACATTT. This codes for CASSEGDRTTF. The gene calls are TRBV4-3 and TRBJ2-3; D is ambiguous. Per the germline V gene, CDR1 is LGHNA and CDR2 is YSLEER. There are 11 residues in the CDR3.

The V call is TRBV6-1, the J call TRBJ1-5; D is unclear. Germline V gene lookup returns CDR1 MNHNS and CDR2 SASEGT. Trimming removed 5 bases from V and 4 bases from J, with 12 bases in between. The CDR3 is made up of 14 amino acids. The CDR3 reads CASSKDGSNQPQHF. The CDR3 region has the DNA TGTGCCAGCAGTAAGGACGGATCAAATCAGCCCCAGCATTTT.

Within the sample, this clonotype is large. This CDR3 is CATSDPGRPPSNQPQHF. The CDR3 region has the DNA TGTGCCACCAGTGATCCCGGCCGTCCCCCTAGCAATCAGCCCCAGCATTTT. This sequence joins TRBV24-1 and TRBJ1-5, with D uncertain. V lost 3 bases, J lost 0 bases, and 14 bases lay in between. The CDR3 has 17 amino acids. Per germline, CDR1 KGHDR and CDR2 SFDVKD.